The 25 T cell receptor beta chains reported below all come from one sample, sequenced in a study of a mutant IDH1 vaccine in newly diagnosed glioma. TCRdb keeps only in-frame clones here, not all; method: immunoSEQ multiplex PCR. The sample includes roughly 46,000 clones, 86% of them seen just once. Time point in this sample: baseline, week 1 (first vaccination visit). The treatment denotes: pre-vaccination baseline after standard-of-care therapy. Specimen: PBMCs, collected from a glioma patient treated with radiotherapy, temozolomide or both. The receptors were sampled from a man in his forties or fifties with glioma.

This chain connects TRBV6-4 to TRBJ1-5, with a weak D call TRBD1 (6 bases). From germline, CDR1 is MRHNA and CDR2 SNTAGT. V dropped 5 bases and J dropped 7 bases, with 12 bases sitting between them. The length of the CDR3 is 13 residues. The CDR3 DNA reads as TGTGCCAGCAGTACAGGGTTTAAACAGCCCCAGCATTTT. It yields the protein CASSTGFKQPQHF.

The rearrangement joins TRBV6-5 to TRBJ1-1; no clear D gene. V shed 7 bases and J shed 8 bases, with 14 bases lying between them. Per the germline V gene, CDR1 is MNHEY and CDR2 is SVGAGI. This CDR3 has 12 amino acids. In DNA, the CDR3 is TGTGCCAGCACCGCGGCCGGGCGGGAAGCTTTCTTT. Its protein product is CASTAAGREAFF.

The chain employs TRBV11-2 and TRBJ2-3; D uncertain. The CDR3 runs 13 residues. V was trimmed by 5 bases and J by 3 bases, leaving 9 bases between them. The germline V gene encodes CDR1 SGHAT and CDR2 FQNNGV. The DNA for the CDR3 is TGTGCCAGCAGCAACTCCGGGACAGATACGCAGTATTTT. Translated: CASSNSGTDTQYF.

The rearrangement links TRBV18 to TRBJ2-5; D perhaps matches TRBD2 (6 bases). Germline assignment: CDR1 KGHSH and CDR2 LQKENI. CDR3 length: 12 residues. The V end was cut by 6 bases, the J end by 4 bases, with 9 bases between. This CDR3 is CASSGLRETQYF. Here the CDR3 DNA reads TGTGCCAGCTCGGGACTTCGAGAGACCCAGTACTTC.

A word on this clone: Distinct nucleotide sequences in the sample also encode this CDR3. The CDR3 reads CASSSGSYEQYF. For the CDR3, the DNA is TGTGCCAGCAGTTCGGGGAGCTACGAGCAGTACTTC. V gene TRBV6-5 combines with J gene TRBJ2-7, with D possibly being TRBD2 (5 bases). This CDR3 is built from 12 residues. V shed 4 bases and J shed 3 bases, with 7 bases lying between them. Looked up from germline, CDR1 is MNHEY and CDR2 is SVGAGI.

This rearrangement joins TRBV5-5 to TRBJ1-1; TRBD1 might be the D (5 bases). CDR1 and CDR2 from the germline V gene are SGHKS and YYEKEE (reference sequence). V lost 0 bases and J lost 5, with 11 bases in between. This CDR3 spans 14 amino acids. CDR3 residues: CASSLGGGGTEAFF. The CDR3 DNA reads TGTGCCAGCAGCTTGGGTGGGGGAGGGACTGAAGCTTTCTTT.

This clone has only one observation. The CDR3 spells CASSLTGTSETIQYF. The CDR3 region has the DNA TGCGCCAGCAGCTTGACAGGGACTAGTGAGACCATTCAGTACTTC. The chain combines TRBV5-1 with TRBJ2-4; 8 bases are a match to TRBD2. The V gene's germline CDR1 is SGHRS and CDR2 YFSETQ. The CDR3 totals 15 residues. V was pared by 1 base and J by 9 bases, with 9 bases of the junction left unmatched.

The rearrangement links TRBV4-1 to TRBJ2-2; 8 bases map to TRBD2. The junction had 8 bases not matched to a gene; V was cut back by 4 bases and J by 4 bases. The CDR3 has 16 amino acids. The germline V gene has CDR1 MGHRA and CDR2 YSYEKL. CDR3 protein: CASSRPSGSFTGELFF. The CDR3 region has the DNA TGCGCCAGCAGCCGCCCGAGCGGGAGTTTCACCGGGGAGCTGTTTTTT.

This clone has just a few counts. The CDR3 region is CASSYRDRQYF. CDR3 sequence (DNA): TGTGCCAGCAGCTACCGGGACCGACAATACTTC. The V and J genes are TRBV7-9 and TRBJ2-7; D is possibly TRBD1 or TRBD2 (5 bases each). CDR1 SEHNR and CDR2 FQNEAQ come from the germline V gene (reference sequence). The length of the CDR3 is 11 residues. V was cut by 4 bases and J by 13 bases, with 14 bases left in between. The full variable domain, rest sourced from reference TRBV7-9 and TRBJ2-7, is DTGVSQNPRHKITKRGQNVTFRCDPISEHNRLYWYRQTLGQGPEFLTYFQNEAQLEKSRLLSDRFSAERPKGSFSTLEIQRTEQGDSAMYLCASSYRDRQYFGPGTRLTVT.

The chain carries TRBV5-4 and TRBJ2-3, with D perhaps TRBD1 or TRBD2 (5 bases each). Trimming removed 0 bases from V and 2 bases from J, with 10 bases in between. This CDR3 spans 15 amino acids. CDR1 SGHNT and CDR2 YYREEE come from the germline V gene (reference sequence). This CDR3 is CASSLVWGNTDTQYF. The CDR3, as DNA: TGTGCCAGCAGCTTGGTGTGGGGGAACACAGATACGCAGTATTTT.

The J gene is TRBJ2-5, the V gene TRBV7-6; tentatively, D is TRBD2 (6 bases). The CDR3 sequence is 13 residues long. Germline lookup yields CDR1 SGHVS and CDR2 FNYEAQ. Between the trimmed V and J ends, which lost 5 bases and 4 bases, there was a span of 11 bases. This CDR3 reads CASSLRDSETQYF. CDR3 coding DNA: TGTGCCAGCAGCCTCAGGGACTCAGAGACCCAGTACTTC. Full variable domain (rest looked up from reference TRBV7-6 and TRBJ2-5): GAGVSQSPRYKVTKRGQDVALRCDPISGHVSLYWYRQALGQGPEFLTYFNYEAQQDKSGLPNDRFSAERPEGSISTLTIQRTEQRDSAMYRCASSLRDSETQYFGPGTRLLVL.

The rearrangement joins TRBV2 to TRBJ2-3; possibly TRBD1 for D (5 bases). CDR1 is SNHLY and CDR2 is FYNNEI in the germline V gene. The CDR3 is 14 residues long. With 4 bases removed from V and 2 bases from J, the gap between germline ends came to 10 bases. CDR3 nucleotide sequence: TGTGCCAGCAGTGGGGGCACGAACACAGATACGCAGTATTTT. Translation gives CASSGGTNTDTQYF.

This rearrangement joins TRBV18 to TRBJ1-2; the D is unclear. V dropped 2 bases and J dropped 2 bases, with 9 bases sitting between them. The CDR3 covers 14 residues. Per germline, CDR1 KGHSH and CDR2 LQKENI. The CDR3 sequence: CASSPVALNYGYTF. CDR3 in DNA: TGTGCCAGCTCACCAGTGGCTTTAAACTATGGCTACACCTTC.

This rearrangement joins TRBV4-1 to TRBJ1-2, with a tentative D call TRBD1 (5 bases). V lost 4 bases to trimming and J lost 2 bases, with 20 bases between them. The CDR3 contains 17 residues. Germline CDR1 and CDR2: MGHRA and YSYEKL. CDR3 nucleotide sequence: TGCGCCAGCAGCCCCTACGGCAGACGGGGGTTGAACTATGGCTACACCTTC. Its translation is CASSPYGRRGLNYGYTF.

This clone was counted a single time. This chain connects TRBV12-5 to TRBJ1-1, with a possible D match to TRBD1 (5 bases). This CDR3 comprises 13 residues. The germline V and J ends were trimmed by 6 bases and 6 bases, with 14 bases remaining between them. Per the germline V gene, CDR1 is LGHNT and CDR2 is FRNRAP. CDR3 nucleotides: TGTGCTAGTGGGCAGGGCCTTTCGGCTGAAGCTTTCTTT. The encoded protein is CASGQGLSAEAFF.

V is TRBV18 and J is TRBJ2-1; 7 bases map to TRBD2. The CDR3 totals 15 residues. V lost 1 base, J lost 4 bases, and 4 bases stayed unmatched. CDR1 is KGHSH, CDR2 LQKENI, per germline. Here the CDR3 DNA reads TGTGCCAGCTCACCACTGCCTAGCGGATACAATGAGCAGTTCTTC. Its translation: CASSPLPSGYNEQFF. Full variable domain (remainder filled in from reference TRBV18 and TRBJ2-1): NAGVMQNPRHLVRRRGQEARLRCSPMKGHSHVYWYRQLPEEGLKFMVYLQKENIIDESGMPKERFSAEFPKEGPSILRIQQVVRGDSAAYFCASSPLPSGYNEQFFGPGTRLTVL.

This chain uses TRBV7-6 with TRBJ2-7, with D perhaps TRBD2 (5 bases). The CDR3 length is 15 residues. The ends were cut back, 1 base at V and 0 bases at J, with 10 bases in the middle. Germline CDR1 SGHVS, CDR2 FNYEAQ. In DNA, the CDR3 is TGTGCCAGCAGCTTAGATAGGAGGACCTCCTACGAGCAGTACTTC. Its translation is CASSLDRRTSYEQYF.

The chain is built from TRBV7-2 and TRBJ2-7, with D hard to call. V lost 4 bases, J lost 2 bases, and 12 bases lay in between. This CDR3 region has 14 residues. The germline gives CDR1 SGHTA, CDR2 FQGNSA. In nucleotides, the CDR3 is TGTGCCAGCAGCTCAAACCGGGCCGCCTACGAGCAGTACTTC. Translated, it gives CASSSNRAAYEQYF.

The chain joins TRBV5-5 to TRBJ2-7; 7 positions match TRBD2. The CDR3 loop spans 16 amino acids. With V trimmed by 4 bases and J by 0 bases, 10 bases remained unmatched. CDR1 is SGHKS and CDR2 is YYEKEE in the germline V gene (reference sequence). The chain's CDR3 is CASSPLRSGTSYEQYF. The CDR3 bases are TGTGCCAGCAGCCCTCTGCGGAGCGGGACCTCCTACGAGCAGTACTTC.

A few counts support this clone. The chain uses TRBV4-1 and TRBJ1-5; 8 nucleotides line up with TRBD1. Germline V gene lookup returns CDR1 MGHRA and CDR2 YSYEKL. The V segment lost 4 bases and the J segment 7 bases; nucleotides outside the gene matches: 9. The CDR3 runs 15 residues. CDR3 coding DNA: TGCGCCAGCAGCCTCCAAGGACAGGGCGACCAGCCCCAGCATTTT. Encoded protein: CASSLQGQGDQPQHF.

V is TRBV10-3 and J is TRBJ2-3, with D perhaps matching TRBD1 or TRBD2 (6 bases each). V was cut by 10 bases and J by 8 bases, with 13 bases left in between. Germline lookup yields CDR1 ENHRY and CDR2 SYGVKD. The CDR3 totals 11 residues. In DNA, the CDR3 is TGTGCCACCGGCGAGGGGGGTACGCAGTATTTT. Translation: CATGEGGTQYF.

The chain joins TRBV5-1 to TRBJ1-2; the D is unclear. Germline-derived CDR1 and CDR2 are SGHRS and YFSETQ. This CDR3 is built from 14 residues. V was trimmed by 2 bases and J by 4 bases, leaving 12 bases between them. The CDR3 protein is CASSFEGSPYGYTF. DNA of the CDR3: TGCGCCAGCAGCTTTGAAGGGTCCCCCTATGGCTACACCTTC.

This chain's CDR3 is CASSPGTRHYEQYF. The CDR3 region has the DNA TGTGCCAGCAGCCCCGGGACTAGACACTACGAGCAGTACTTC. This rearrangement joins TRBV6-6 to TRBJ2-7; 8 positions agree with TRBD2. Germline V lookup: CDR1 MNHNY, CDR2 SVGAGI (reference sequence). V dropped 6 bases and J dropped 3; count of bases not matched to a gene: 7. The length of the CDR3 is 14 residues.

The V call is TRBV19, the J call TRBJ2-7, with TRBD2 matching over 12 bases. Germline V CDR1 and CDR2: LNHDA, SQIVND (reference sequence). The junction had 5 bases not matched to a gene; V was cut back by 6 bases and J by 2 bases. The CDR3 totals 15 residues. The CDR3 DNA sequence: TGTGCCAGTAGGCCCAGACTAGCGGGGGCCTACGAGCAGTACTTC. Amino acids: CASRPRLAGAYEQYF.

The gene calls are TRBV25-1 and TRBJ1-2; D possibly corresponds to TRBD1 (5 bases). Looked up from germline, CDR1 is MGHDK and CDR2 is SYGVNS. Between the trimmed V and J ends, which lost 7 bases and 6 bases, there was a span of 12 bases. The CDR3 is 12 amino acids. The CDR3 loop is CASKWQGDGYTF. DNA of the CDR3: TGTGCCAGCAAGTGGCAGGGAGATGGCTACACCTTC.